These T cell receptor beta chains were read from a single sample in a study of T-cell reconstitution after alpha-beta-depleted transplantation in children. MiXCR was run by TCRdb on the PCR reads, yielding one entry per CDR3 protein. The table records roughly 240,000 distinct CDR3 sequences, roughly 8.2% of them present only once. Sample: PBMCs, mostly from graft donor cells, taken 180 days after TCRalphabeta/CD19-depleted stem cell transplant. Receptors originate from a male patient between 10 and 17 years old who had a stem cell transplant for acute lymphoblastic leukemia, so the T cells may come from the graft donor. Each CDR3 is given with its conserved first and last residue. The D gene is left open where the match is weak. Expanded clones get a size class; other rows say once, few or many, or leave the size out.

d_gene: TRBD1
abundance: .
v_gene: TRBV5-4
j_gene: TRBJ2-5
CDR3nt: TGTGCCAGCAGCTGGGCGGGACAGGTGACCCAGTACTTC
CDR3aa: CASSWAGQVTQYF

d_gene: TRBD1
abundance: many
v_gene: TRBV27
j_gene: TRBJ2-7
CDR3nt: TGTGCCAGCAGCCACGGGACAGGTACCTACGAGCAGTACTTC
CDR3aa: CASSHGTGTYEQYF

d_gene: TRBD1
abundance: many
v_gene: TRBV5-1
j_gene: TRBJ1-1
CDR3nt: TGCGCCAGCAGCTTGGCGGGGACAGTGAACACTGAAGCTTTCTTT
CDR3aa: CASSLAGTVNTEAFF

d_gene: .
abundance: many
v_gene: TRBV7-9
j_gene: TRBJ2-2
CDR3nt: TGTGCCAGCAGCGGGACTACAGGGGACACCGGGGAGCTGTTTTTT
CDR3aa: CASSGTTGDTGELFF

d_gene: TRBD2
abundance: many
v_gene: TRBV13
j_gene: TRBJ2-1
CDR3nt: TGTGCCAGCAGCCCCGGGACTAGCGGGAATGAGCAGTTCTTC
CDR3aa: CASSPGTSGNEQFF

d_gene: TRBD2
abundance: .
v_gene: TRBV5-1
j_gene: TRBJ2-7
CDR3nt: TGCGCCAGCAGCTTTAGCGGGGGGTCCTTCTACGAGCAGTACTTC
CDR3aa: CASSFSGGSFYEQYF

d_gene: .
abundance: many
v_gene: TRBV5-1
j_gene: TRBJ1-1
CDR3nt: TGCGCCAGCAGCCTGGACGGATATGAAGCTTTCTTT
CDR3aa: CASSLDGYEAFF

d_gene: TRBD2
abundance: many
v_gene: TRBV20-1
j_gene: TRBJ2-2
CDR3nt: TGCAGTGCTAGAGATCAATCTGATCTAGCGGCCGTACTGGGGGGCACCGGGGAGCTGTTTTTT
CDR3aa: CSARDQSDLAAVLGGTGELFF

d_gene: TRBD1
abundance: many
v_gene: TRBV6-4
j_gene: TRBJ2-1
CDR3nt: TGTGCCAGCAGACCGGGACAGGGCGACAATGAGCAGTTCTTC
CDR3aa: CASRPGQGDNEQFF

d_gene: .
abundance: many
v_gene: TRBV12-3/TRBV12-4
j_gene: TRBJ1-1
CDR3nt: TGTGCCAGCAGTTTTCCGTATAGGAACACTGAAGCTTTCTTT
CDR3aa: CASSFPYRNTEAFF